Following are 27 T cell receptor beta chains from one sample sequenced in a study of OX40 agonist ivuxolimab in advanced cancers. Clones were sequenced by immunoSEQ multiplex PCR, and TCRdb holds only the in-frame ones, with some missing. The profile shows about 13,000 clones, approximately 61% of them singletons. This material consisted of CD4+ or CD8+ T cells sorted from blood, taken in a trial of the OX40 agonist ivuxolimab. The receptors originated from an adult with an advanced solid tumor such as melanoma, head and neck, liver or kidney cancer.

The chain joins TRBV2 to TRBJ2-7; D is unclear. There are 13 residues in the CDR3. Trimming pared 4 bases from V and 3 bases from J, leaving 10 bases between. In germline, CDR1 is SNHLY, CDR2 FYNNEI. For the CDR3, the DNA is TGTGCCAGCAGTGGGATGTCTTACTACGAGCAGTACTTC. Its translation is CASSGMSYYEQYF. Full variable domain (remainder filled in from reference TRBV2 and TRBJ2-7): EPEVTQTPSHQVTQMGQEVILRCVPISNHLYFYWYRQILGQKVEFLVSFYNNEISEKSEIFDDQFSVERPDGSNFTLKIRSTKLEDSAMYFCASSGMSYYEQYFGPGTRLTVT.

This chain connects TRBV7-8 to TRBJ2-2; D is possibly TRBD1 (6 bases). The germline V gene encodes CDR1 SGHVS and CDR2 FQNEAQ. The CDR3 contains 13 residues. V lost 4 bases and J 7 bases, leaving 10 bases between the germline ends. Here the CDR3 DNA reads TGTGCCAGCAGCTGGACGACAGGCGGGGAGCTGTTTTTT. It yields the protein CASSWTTGGELFF. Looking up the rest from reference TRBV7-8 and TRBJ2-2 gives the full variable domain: GAGVSQSPRYKVAKRGQDVALRCDPISGHVSLFWYQQALGQGPEFLTYFQNEAQLDKSGLPSDRFFAERPEGSVSTLKIQRTQQEDSAVYLCASSWTTGGELFFGEGSRLTVL.

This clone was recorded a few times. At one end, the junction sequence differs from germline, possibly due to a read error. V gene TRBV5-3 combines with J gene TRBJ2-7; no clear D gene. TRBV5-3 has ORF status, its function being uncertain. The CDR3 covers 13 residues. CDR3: CASSLVGTYEQYF. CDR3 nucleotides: TGTGCCAGCAGCTTGGTGGGGACCTACGAGCAGTACTTC.

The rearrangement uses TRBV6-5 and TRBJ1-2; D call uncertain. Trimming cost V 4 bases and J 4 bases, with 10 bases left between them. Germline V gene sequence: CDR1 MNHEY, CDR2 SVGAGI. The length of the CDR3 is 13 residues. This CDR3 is CASSSLAGYGYTF. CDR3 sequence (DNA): TGTGCCAGCAGTTCCCTAGCAGGCTATGGCTACACCTTC.

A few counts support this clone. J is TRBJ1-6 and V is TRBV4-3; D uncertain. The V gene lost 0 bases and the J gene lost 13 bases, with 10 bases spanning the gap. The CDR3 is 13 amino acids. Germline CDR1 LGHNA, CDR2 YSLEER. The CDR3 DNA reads TGCGCCAGCAGCCAAGATTGGCAGCGTCCCCTCCACTTT. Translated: CASSQDWQRPLHF.

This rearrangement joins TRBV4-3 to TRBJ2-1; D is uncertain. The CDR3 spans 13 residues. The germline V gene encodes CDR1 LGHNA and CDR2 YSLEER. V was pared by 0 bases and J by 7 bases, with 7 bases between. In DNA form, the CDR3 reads TGCGCCAGCAGCCAAGACTCTGGTAATGAGCAGTTCTTC. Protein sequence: CASSQDSGNEQFF.

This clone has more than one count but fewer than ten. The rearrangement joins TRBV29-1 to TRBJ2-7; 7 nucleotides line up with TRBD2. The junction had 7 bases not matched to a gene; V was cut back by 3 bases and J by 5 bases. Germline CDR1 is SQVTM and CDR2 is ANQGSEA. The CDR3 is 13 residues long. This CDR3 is CSVEGGVRNEQYF. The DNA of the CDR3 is TGCAGCGTTGAGGGGGGGGTTCGGAACGAGCAGTACTTC.

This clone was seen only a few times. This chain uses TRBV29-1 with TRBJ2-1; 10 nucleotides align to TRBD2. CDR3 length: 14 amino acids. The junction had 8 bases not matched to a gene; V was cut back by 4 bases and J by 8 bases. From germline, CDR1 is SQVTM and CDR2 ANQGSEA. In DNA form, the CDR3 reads TGCAGCGTTGGGAAGCGGGAGGGTATGTATGAGCAGTTCTTC. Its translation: CSVGKREGMYEQFF.

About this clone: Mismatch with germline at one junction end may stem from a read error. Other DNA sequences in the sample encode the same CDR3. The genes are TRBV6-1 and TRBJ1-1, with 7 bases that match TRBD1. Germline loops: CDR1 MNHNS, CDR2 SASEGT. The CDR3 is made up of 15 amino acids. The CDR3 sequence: CASSGQGSVNTEAFF. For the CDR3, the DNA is TGTGCCAGCAGTGGACAGGGAAGCGTGAACACTGAGGCTTTCTTT.

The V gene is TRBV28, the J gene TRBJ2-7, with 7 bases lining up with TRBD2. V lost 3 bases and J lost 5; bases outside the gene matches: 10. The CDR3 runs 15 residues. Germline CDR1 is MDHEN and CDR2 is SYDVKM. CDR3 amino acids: CASSFGVGGINEQYF. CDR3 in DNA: TGTGCCAGCAGTTTCGGGGTGGGAGGGATCAACGAGCAGTACTTC. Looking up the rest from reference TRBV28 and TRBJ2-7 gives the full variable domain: DVKVTQSSRYLVKRTGEKVFLECVQDMDHENMFWYRQDPGLGLRLIYFSYDVKMKEKGDIPEGYSVSREKKERFSLILESASTNQTSMYLCASSFGVGGINEQYFGPGTRLTVT.

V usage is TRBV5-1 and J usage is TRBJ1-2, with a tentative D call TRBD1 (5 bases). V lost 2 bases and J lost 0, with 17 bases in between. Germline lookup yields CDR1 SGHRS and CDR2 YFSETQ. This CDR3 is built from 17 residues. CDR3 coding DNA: TGCGCCAGCAGCTTAACAGGCTCCACCCTAGCTAACTATGGCTACACCTTC. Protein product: CASSLTGSTLANYGYTF.

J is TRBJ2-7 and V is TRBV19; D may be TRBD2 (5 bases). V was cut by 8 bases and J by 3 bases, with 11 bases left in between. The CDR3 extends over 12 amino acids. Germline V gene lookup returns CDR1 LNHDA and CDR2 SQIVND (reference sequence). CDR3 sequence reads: CASSPRGYEQYF. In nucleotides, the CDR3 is TGTGCCAGTTCTCCTCGGGGCTACGAGCAGTACTTC.

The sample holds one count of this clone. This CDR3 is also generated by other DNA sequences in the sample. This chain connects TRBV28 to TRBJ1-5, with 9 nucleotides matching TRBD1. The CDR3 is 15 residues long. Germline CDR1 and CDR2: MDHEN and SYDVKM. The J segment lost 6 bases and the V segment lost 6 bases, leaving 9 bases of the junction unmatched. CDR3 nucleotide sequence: TGTGCCAGCAGCCTCGGACAGGGGTTTCGTCAGCCCCAGCATTTT. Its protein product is CASSLGQGFRQPQHF.

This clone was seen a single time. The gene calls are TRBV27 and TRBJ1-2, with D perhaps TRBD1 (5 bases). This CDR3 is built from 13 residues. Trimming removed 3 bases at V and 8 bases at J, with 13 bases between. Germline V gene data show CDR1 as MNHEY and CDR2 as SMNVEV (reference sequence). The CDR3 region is CASSFRGLGGYTF. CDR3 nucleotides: TGTGCCAGCAGTTTTAGGGGCCTGGGGGGCTACACCTTC.

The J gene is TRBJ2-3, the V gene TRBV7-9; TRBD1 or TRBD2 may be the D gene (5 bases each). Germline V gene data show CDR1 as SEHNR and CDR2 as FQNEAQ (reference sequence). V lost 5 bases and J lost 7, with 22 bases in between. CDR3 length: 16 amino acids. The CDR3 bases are TGTGCCAGCAGCGTCGGGACCGTCCGCCGATTAAATACGCAGTATTTT. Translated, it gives CASSVGTVRRLNTQYF.

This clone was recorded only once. The CDR3: CASSPRISSGREADTQYF. CDR3 nucleotides: TGTGCCAGCTCACCACGAATCTCTAGCGGGAGGGAGGCAGATACGCAGTATTTT. The rearrangement joins TRBV18 to TRBJ2-3; TRBD2 matches at 12 bases. V was clipped by 1 base and J by 4 bases; unmatched bases: 9. The CDR3 extends over 18 amino acids. From germline, CDR1 is KGHSH and CDR2 LQKENI.

The chain's CDR3 is CASSYYLDRYNEQFF. The CDR3 DNA reads as TGCGCCAGCAGCTACTATTTGGACAGATACAATGAGCAGTTCTTC. The chain uses TRBV5-1 and TRBJ2-1; tentative D call: TRBD1 (6 bases). CDR3 size: 15 residues. Trimming pared 3 bases from V and 4 bases from J, leaving 14 bases between. Germline lookup yields CDR1 SGHRS and CDR2 YFSETQ.

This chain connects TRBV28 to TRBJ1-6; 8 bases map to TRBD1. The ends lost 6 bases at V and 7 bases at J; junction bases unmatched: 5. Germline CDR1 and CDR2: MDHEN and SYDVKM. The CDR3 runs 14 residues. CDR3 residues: CASRLQGGNSPLHF. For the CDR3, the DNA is TGTGCCAGCAGATTACAGGGGGGGAATTCACCCCTCCACTTT.

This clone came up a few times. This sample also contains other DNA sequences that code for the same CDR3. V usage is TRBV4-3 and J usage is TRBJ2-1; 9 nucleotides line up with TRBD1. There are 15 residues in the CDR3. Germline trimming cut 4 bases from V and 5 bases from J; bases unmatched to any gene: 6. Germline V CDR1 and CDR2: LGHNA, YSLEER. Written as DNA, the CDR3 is TGCGCCAGCAGCCCCGGGACAGGGATCGACAATGAGCAGTTCTTC. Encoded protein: CASSPGTGIDNEQFF.

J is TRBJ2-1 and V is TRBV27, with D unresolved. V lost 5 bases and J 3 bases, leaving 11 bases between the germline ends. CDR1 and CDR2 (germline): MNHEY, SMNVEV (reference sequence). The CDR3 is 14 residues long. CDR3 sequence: CASSIGPIYNEQFF. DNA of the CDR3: TGTGCCAGCAGTATCGGACCGATCTACAATGAGCAGTTCTTC.

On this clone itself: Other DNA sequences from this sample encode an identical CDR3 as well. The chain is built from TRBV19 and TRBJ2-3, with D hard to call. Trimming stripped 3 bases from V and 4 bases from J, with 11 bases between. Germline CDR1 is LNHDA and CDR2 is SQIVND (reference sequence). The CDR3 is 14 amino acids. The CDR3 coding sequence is TGTGCCAGTAGTATCGTTTCGGACCCAGATACGCAGTATTTT. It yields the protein CASSIVSDPDTQYF.

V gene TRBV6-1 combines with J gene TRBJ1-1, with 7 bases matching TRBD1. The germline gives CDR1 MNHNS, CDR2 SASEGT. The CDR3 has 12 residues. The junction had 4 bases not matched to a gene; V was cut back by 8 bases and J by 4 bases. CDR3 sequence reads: CASQGVGTEAFF. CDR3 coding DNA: TGTGCCAGCCAGGGGGTGGGCACTGAAGCTTTCTTT.

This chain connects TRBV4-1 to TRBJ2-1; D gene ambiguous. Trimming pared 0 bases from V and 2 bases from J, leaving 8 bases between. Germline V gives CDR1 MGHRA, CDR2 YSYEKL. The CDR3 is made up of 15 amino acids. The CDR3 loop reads CASSQEALPYNEQFF. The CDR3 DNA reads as TGCGCCAGCAGCCAAGAAGCGCTTCCCTACAATGAGCAGTTCTTC.

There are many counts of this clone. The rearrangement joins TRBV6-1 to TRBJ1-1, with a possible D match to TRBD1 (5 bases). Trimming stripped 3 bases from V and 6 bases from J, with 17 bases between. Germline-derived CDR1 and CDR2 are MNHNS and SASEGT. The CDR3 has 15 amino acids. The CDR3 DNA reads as TGTGCCAGCAGTGAGTCAGGGCGGAAACAGGCTGAAGCTTTCTTT. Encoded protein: CASSESGRKQAEAFF.

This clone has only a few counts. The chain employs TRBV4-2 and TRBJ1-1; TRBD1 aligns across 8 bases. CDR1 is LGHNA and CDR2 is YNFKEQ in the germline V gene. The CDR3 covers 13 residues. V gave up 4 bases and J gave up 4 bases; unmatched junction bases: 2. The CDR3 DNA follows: TGTGCCAGCAGCCCTGACAGGGGCACTGAAGCTTTCTTT. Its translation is CASSPDRGTEAFF.

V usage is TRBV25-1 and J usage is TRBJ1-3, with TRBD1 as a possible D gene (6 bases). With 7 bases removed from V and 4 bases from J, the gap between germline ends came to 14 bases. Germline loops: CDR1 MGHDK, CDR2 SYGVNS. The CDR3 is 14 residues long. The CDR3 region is CASNHRAQGNTIYF. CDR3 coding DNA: TGTGCCAGCAATCACAGGGCGCAAGGAAACACCATATATTTT.

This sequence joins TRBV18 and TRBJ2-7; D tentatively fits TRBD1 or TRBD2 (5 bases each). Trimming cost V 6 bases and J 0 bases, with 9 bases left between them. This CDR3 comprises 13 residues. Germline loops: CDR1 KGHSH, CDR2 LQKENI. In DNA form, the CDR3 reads TGTGCCAGCTCGGAAGGGACCTCCTACGAGCAGTACTTC. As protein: CASSEGTSYEQYF.